These T cell receptor beta chains were read from a single sample in a study of T cell responses to AZD1222 COVID-19 vaccine. Profiling relied on immunoSEQ multiplex PCR, and the TCRdb table lists in-frame clones only, not all of them. The repertoire holds around 100,000 clones, with about 86% as singletons. The specimen was peripheral blood, collected on day 0 of AZD1222 vaccination. The receptor set was obtained from an adult in good health. The CDR3 runs from the conserved cysteine through the conserved F or W. Fields, in order: V gene, D gene, CDR3 length, J gene, clone size, CDR3 DNA, CDR3 protein. A D gene is named only where the DNA matches it firmly. Only some rows state a clone size, as once, few, many or a class for expanded clones.

TRBV7-2	TRBD2	13	TRBJ2-3	few	TGTGCCAGCAGCCCCCAGCGGGAAGATACGCAGTATTTT	CASSPQREDTQYF
TRBV7-9	TRBD1	16	TRBJ1-2	-	TGTGCCAGCAGCACATCTGACAGGGGAAGCGTGCATGGCTACACCTTC	CASSTSDRGSVHGYTF
TRBV30	TRBD1	13	TRBJ1-1	-	TGTGCCTGGAGTGCAACAGGGGTCACTGAAGCTTTCTTT	CAWSATGVTEAFF
TRBV30	-	13	TRBJ2-7	-	TGTGCCTGGAGCCGCGGACCCCCCTACGAGCAGTACTTC	CAWSRGPPYEQYF
TRBV27	-	14	TRBJ2-2	-	TGTGCCAGCAGGATATTAAGCGACACCGGGGAGCTGTTTTTT	CASRILSDTGELFF
TRBV29-1	-	15	TRBJ1-1	-	TGCAGCGTTGATCCACCAACCTGGGGGGGCGCCGGAGCTTTCTTT	CSVDPPTWGGAGAFF
TRBV7-9	-	12	TRBJ1-2	-	TGTGCCAGCAGAGGGAGGGACTATGGCTACACCTTC	CASRGRDYGYTF
TRBV1	-	16	TRBJ2-3	-	TGCACCAGCAGCCAAGGTAGCGGCTCTAGCACAGATACGCAGTATTTT	CTSSQGSGSSTDTQYF
TRBV7-2	-	13	TRBJ2-7	-	TGTGCCAGCAGCTTACAGTGGGAATACGAGCAGTACTTC	CASSLQWEYEQYF
TRBV2	-	14	TRBJ1-5	-	TGTGCCAGCAAATTGGAAAAGATAAATCAGCCCCAGCATTTT	CASKLEKINQPQHF
TRBV9	TRBD1	14	TRBJ2-5	-	TGTGCCAGCAGCGAGGGACAGGGTAAGGAGACCCAGTACTTC	CASSEGQGKETQYF
TRBV30	-	12	TRBJ2-5	-	TGTGCCTGGGGGGTGTTCGGAGAGACCCAGTACTTC	CAWGVFGETQYF
TRBV7-3	-	15	TRBJ2-3	-	TGTGCCAGCAGCTTGATTGGGCAAGACACAGATACGCAGTATTTT	CASSLIGQDTDTQYF
TRBV12-3/TRBV12-4	-	13	TRBJ2-6	once	TGTGCCAGCAGTTTTTCGGGGGCCAACGTCCTGACTTTC	CASSFSGANVLTF
TRBV6-5	-	13	TRBJ1-1	-	TGTGCCAGCAGTCAGGCAGGGAACACTGAAGCTTTCTTT	CASSQAGNTEAFF
TRBV27	-	13	TRBJ2-7	-	TGTGCCAGCAGTTTATCGGGGCCCTACGAGCAGTACTTC	CASSLSGPYEQYF
TRBV19	TRBD1	14	TRBJ1-1	many	TGTGCCAGTAGTCCTACAGGGGGGAGCACTGAAGCTTTCTTT	CASSPTGGSTEAFF
TRBV5-1	TRBD1	18	TRBJ2-6	-	TGCGCCAGCAGCCAAAGACAGGGGGCTGGCGGTGGGGCCAACGTCCTGACTTTC	CASSQRQGAGGGANVLTF
TRBV6-5	-	13	TRBJ1-1	-	TGTGCCAGCAGTTGGAACGGGCCATTTGAAGCTTTCTTT	CASSWNGPFEAFF
TRBV27	-	15	TRBJ1-4	-	TGTGCCAGCAGGGGGGGACAAACAACTAATGAAAAACTGTTTTTT	CASRGGQTTNEKLFF
TRBV12-3/TRBV12-4	-	13	TRBJ1-1	-	TGTGCCAGCAGCGGTCAATCGAACACTGAAGCTTTCTTT	CASSGQSNTEAFF
TRBV19	TRBD1	15	TRBJ2-6	-	TGTGCCAGTAGTACGCACAGGGGTGGGGCCAACGTCCTGACTTTC	CASSTHRGGANVLTF
TRBV27	-	16	TRBJ2-1	-	TGTGCCAGCACTCATGAGGCGGGAAGCTCCTACAATGAGCAGTTCTTC	CASTHEAGSSYNEQFF
TRBV28	TRBD1	17	TRBJ1-5	-	TGTGCCAGCAGCCAAGGACAGGGTGCCCGTCACAATCAGCCCCAGCATTTT	CASSQGQGARHNQPQHF
TRBV7-2	-	13	TRBJ1-4	-	TGTGCCAGCAGCCGGGGAGGTTATGAAAAACTGTTTTTT	CASSRGGYEKLFF
TRBV6-4	TRBD1	17	TRBJ2-2	-	TGTGCCAGCAGTGACAAGAACAGGGGGATGAACACCGGGGAGCTGTTTTTT	CASSDKNRGMNTGELFF
TRBV28	TRBD1	16	TRBJ2-3	-	TGTGCCAGCAGCCCGCCGGGACAGGCGAGCACAGATACGCAGTATTTT	CASSPPGQASTDTQYF
TRBV25-1	TRBD1	16	TRBJ1-5	few	TGTGCCAGCAGGCAAGCAGGGGGCGCGGACGATCAGCCCCAGCATTTT	CASRQAGGADDQPQHF
TRBV30	TRBD1	14	TRBJ1-4	-	TGTGCCTGGAGCCCCGGCCAGGGGGGGGAAAAACTGTTTTTT	CAWSPGQGGEKLFF
TRBV4-3	-	15	TRBJ2-2	-	TGCGCCAGCAGCCCCCGGACTGGAAACACCGGGGAGCTGTTTTTT	CASSPRTGNTGELFF
TRBV19	-	14	TRBJ1-5	-	TGTGCCAGTAGTATACGGGACAGCAATCAGCCCCAGCATTTT	CASSIRDSNQPQHF
TRBV28	-	14	TRBJ2-2	-	TGTGCCAGCACCCCACAGGGGAACACCGGGGAGCTGTTTTTT	CASTPQGNTGELFF
TRBV12-5	TRBD1	15	TRBJ1-2	-	TGTGCTAGTGGCGTTACCCCCGGGACAGGGGATGGCTACACCTTC	CASGVTPGTGDGYTF
TRBV7-3	TRBD2	15	TRBJ2-1	-	TGTGCCAGCAGCCCCGGGACTAGCGGCGGGGATGAGCAGTTCTTC	CASSPGTSGGDEQFF
TRBV5-8	-	12	TRBJ1-2	-	TGTGCCAGCAGCTTGGCTAACTATGGCTACACCTTC	CASSLANYGYTF